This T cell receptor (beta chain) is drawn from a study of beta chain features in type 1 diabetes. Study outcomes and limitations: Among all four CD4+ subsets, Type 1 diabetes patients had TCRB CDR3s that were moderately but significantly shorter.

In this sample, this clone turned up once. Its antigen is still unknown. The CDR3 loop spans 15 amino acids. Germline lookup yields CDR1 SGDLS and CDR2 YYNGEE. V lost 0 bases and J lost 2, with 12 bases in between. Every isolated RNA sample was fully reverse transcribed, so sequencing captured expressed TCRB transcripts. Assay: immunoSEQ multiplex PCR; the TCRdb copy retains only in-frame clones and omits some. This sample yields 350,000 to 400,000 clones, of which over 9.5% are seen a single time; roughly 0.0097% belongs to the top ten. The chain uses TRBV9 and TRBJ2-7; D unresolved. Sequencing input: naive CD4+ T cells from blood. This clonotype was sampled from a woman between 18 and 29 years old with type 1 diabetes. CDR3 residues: CASSVGRDRPYEQYF. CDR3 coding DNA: TGTGCCAGCAGCGTAGGGAGAGACCGGCCCTACGAGCAGTACTTC.